Listed below are T cell receptor beta chains from one sample, sequenced in a study of blood T cell dynamics during melanoma immunotherapy. Clones were sequenced by immunoSEQ multiplex PCR, and TCRdb holds only the in-frame ones, with some missing. The sample comprises hundreds of clones, about 89% of which are singletons, and roughly 9.4% rests with the top ten. This specimen consisted of cell-free DNA from blood, obtained from a patient treated with checkpoint blockade. Receptors originate from a human donor with melanoma. Both conserved end residues are part of each CDR3. D genes are given only for firm matches.

J gene	CDR3 length	D gene	V gene	CDR3 DNA	CDR3 protein
TRBJ2-7	14	TRBD1	TRBV9	TGTGCCAGCAGCGTAGGGGGACAGTCCTACGAGCAGTACTTC	CASSVGGQSYEQYF
TRBJ1-4	13	.	TRBV16	TGTGCCAGCAGCCAGACTTCCAACGAAAAACTGTTTTTT	CASSQTSNEKLFF
TRBJ2-1	15	.	TRBV7-9	TGTGCCAGCAGCTCCCCCGCTGGTGGGTACAATGAGCAGTTCTTC	CASSSPAGGYNEQFF
TRBJ2-3	15	.	TRBV9	TGTGCCAGCAGCGTAGCGGGGGAACACACAGATACGCAGTATTTT	CASSVAGEHTDTQYF